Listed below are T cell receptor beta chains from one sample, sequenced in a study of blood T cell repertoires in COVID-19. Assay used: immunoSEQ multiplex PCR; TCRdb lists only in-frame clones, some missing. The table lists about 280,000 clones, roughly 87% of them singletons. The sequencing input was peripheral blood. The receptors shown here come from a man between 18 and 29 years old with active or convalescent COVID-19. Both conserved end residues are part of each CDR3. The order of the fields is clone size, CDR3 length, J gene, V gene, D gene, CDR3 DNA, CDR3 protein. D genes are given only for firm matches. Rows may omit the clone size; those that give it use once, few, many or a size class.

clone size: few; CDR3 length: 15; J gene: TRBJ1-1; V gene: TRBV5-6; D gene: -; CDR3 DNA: TGTGCCAGCAGCCCCGACGGGCAGGGTATTACTGAAGCTTTCTTT; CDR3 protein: CASSPDGQGITEAFF
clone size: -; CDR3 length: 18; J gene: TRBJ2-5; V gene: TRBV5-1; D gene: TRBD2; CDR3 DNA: TGCGCCAGCAGCTGGCAGGCATTGACTAGCGGGGGCGCGGAGACCCAGTACTTC; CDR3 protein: CASSWQALTSGGAETQYF
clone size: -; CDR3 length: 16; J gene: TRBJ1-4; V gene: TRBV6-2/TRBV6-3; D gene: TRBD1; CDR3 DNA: TGTGCCAGCAGCGACGGGGCAGACAGGGTGCGTGAAAAACTGTTTTTT; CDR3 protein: CASSDGADRVREKLFF
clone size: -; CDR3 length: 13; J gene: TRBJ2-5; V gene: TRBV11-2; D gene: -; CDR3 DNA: TGTGCCAGCAGCTCGGGGAGTCCTAAGACCCAGTACTTC; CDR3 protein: CASSSGSPKTQYF
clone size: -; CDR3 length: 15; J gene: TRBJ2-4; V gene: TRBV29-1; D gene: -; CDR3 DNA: TGCAGCGCTTCCAGCAGGGAACTAGCCAAAAACATTCAGTACTTC; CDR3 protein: CSASSRELAKNIQYF
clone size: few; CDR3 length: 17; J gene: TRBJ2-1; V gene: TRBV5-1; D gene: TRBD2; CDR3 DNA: TGCGCCAGCAGCTTGGGAGTAGCGGGGGGGCCGAGCAATGAGCAGTTCTTC; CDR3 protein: CASSLGVAGGPSNEQFF
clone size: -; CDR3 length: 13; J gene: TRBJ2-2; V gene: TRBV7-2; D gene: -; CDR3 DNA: TGTGCCAGCAGCTCCCAAGCTAGCGGGGAGCTGTTTTTT; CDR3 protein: CASSSQASGELFF
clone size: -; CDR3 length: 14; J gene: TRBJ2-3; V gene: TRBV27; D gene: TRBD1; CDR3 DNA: TGTGCCTGTAGAAGACAGGGGACCACAGATACGCAGTATTTT; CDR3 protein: CACRRQGTTDTQYF
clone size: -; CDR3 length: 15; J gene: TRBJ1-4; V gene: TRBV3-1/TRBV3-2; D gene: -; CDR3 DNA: TGTGCCAGCAGCCGTTCGGGGGGCCCTAATGAAAAACTGTTTTTT; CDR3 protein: CASSRSGGPNEKLFF
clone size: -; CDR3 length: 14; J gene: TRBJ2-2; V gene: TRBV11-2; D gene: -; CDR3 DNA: TGTGCCAGCAGGTTTGGCCGGAGTACCGGGGAGCTGTTTTTT; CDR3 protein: CASRFGRSTGELFF
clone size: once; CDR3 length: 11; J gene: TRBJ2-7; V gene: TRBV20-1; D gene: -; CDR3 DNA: TGCAGTGCTAGAGCCGTCTACGAGCAGTACTTC; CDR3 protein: CSARAVYEQYF
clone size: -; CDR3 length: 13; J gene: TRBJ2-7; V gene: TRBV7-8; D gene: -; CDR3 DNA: TGTGCCAGCAGCTTAGACAGGGTCTACGAGCAGTACTTC; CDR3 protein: CASSLDRVYEQYF
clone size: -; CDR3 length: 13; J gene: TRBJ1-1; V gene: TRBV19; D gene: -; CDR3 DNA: TGTGCCAGTAATCGACTTCCTAACACTGAAGCTTTCTTT; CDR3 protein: CASNRLPNTEAFF
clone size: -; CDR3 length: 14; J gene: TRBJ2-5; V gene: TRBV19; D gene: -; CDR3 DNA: TGTGCCAGTAGTAGACCGGGGGTCGGGGAGACCCAGTACTTC; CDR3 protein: CASSRPGVGETQYF
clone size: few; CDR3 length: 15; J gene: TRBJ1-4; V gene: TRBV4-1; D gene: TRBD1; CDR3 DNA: TGCGCCAGCAGCCAAGGGGACAGGGACGGAGAAAAACTGTTTTTT; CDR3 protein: CASSQGDRDGEKLFF
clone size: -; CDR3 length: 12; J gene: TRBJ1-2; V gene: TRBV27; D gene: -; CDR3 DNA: TGTGCCAGCGGAGTCGGAATTTATGGCTACACCTTC; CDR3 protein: CASGVGIYGYTF
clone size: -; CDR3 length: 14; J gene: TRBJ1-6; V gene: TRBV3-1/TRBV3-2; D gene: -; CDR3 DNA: TGTGCCAGCAGCCAAGAATGGCCTAATTCACCCCTCCACTTT; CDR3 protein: CASSQEWPNSPLHF
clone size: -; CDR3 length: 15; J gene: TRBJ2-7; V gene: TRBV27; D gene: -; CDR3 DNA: TGTGCCAGCAGTTTAGGTGCGGGGCAAGCCTACGAGCAGTACTTC; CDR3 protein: CASSLGAGQAYEQYF
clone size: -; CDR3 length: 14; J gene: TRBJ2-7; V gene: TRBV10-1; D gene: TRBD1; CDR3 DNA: TGCGCCAGCAGTGAAAGGACAGGTCCCTACGAGCAGTACTTC; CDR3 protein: CASSERTGPYEQYF
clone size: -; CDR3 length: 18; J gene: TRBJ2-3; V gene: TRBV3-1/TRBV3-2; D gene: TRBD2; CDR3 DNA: TGTGCCAGCAGCCCAGGACCCTCTAGCGGGGTAAGCACAGATACGCAGTATTTT; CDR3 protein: CASSPGPSSGVSTDTQYF
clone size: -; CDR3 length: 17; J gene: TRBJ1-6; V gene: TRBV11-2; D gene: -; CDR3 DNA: TGTGCCAGCAGCTTTTGGCAGGGGAAGATCGGGGATTCACCCCTCCACTTT; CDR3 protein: CASSFWQGKIGDSPLHF
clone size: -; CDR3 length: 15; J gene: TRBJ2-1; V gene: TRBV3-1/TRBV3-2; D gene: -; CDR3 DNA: TGTGCCAGCAGCCTCGACAGGGCGGGATACAATGAGCAGTTCTTC; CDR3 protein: CASSLDRAGYNEQFF
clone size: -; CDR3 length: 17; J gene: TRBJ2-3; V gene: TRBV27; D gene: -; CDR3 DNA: TGTGCCAGCAGTTTATCGTTTTACAGGGAACGTACAGATACGCAGTATTTT; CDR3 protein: CASSLSFYRERTDTQYF
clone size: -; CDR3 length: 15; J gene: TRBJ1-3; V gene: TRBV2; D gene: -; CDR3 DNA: TGTGCCAGCAGTGAAGGGGGACTCCCTGGAAACACCATATATTTT; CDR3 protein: CASSEGGLPGNTIYF
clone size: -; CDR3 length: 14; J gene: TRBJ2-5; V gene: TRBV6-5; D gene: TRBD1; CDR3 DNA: TGTGCCAGCAGTAGGACAGGGAGCCAAGAGACCCAGTACTTC; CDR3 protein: CASSRTGSQETQYF
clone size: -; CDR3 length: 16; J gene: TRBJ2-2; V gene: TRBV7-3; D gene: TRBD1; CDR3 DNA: TGTGCCAGCAGCCCTCGACAGGGGGCGGACACCGGGGAGCTGTTTTTT; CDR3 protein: CASSPRQGADTGELFF
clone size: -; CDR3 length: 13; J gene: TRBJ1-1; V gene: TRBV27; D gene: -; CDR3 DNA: TGTGCCAGCAGTTCGCGCGCGGGCACTGAAGCTTTCTTT; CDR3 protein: CASSSRAGTEAFF
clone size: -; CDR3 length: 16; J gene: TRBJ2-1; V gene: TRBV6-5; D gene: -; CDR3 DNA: TGTGCCAGCAGTTACTCTGGGGCGGGGTTTTTGAATGAGCAGTTCTTC; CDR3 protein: CASSYSGAGFLNEQFF
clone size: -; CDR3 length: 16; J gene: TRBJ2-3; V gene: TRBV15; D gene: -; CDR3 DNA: TGTGCCACCAGCAGGGGAATAGCGGACCTCACAGATACGCAGTATTTT; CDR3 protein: CATSRGIADLTDTQYF
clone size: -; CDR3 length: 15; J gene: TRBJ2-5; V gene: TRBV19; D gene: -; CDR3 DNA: TGTGCCAGTAGTATTCCGGGAACCCTCCAAGAGACCCAGTACTTC; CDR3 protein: CASSIPGTLQETQYF
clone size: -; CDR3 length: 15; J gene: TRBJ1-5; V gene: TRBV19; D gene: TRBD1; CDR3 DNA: TGTGCCAGTAGTCCTTACAGGGGGGCAAATCAGCCCCAGCATTTT; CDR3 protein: CASSPYRGANQPQHF
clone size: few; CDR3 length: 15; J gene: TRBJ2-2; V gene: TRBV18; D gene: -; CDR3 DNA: TGTGCCAGCTCACCAACAGGTACGAACACCGGGGAGCTGTTTTTT; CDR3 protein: CASSPTGTNTGELFF
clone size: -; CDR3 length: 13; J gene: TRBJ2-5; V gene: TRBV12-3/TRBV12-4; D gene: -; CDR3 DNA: TGTGCCAGCGGACTGCCGCCGGGGGAGACCCAGTACTTC; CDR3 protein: CASGLPPGETQYF
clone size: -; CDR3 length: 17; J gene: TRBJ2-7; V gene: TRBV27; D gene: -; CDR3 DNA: TGTGCCAGCAGTTTATCGATCGGGGGGCTGGCGATTGGGGAGCAGTACTTC; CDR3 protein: CASSLSIGGLAIGEQYF
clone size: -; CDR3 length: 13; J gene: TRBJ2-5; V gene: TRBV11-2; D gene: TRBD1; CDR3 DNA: TGTGCCAGCAGCCGAGGACAGGGAGAGACCCAGTACTTC; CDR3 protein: CASSRGQGETQYF